This T cell receptor (beta chain) was observed in a study of control samples from healthy donors and cancer patients. Using immunoSEQ multiplex PCR, the repertoire was profiled, and TCRdb retains in-frame clones only, with some absent. The data show some 210,000 clones, about 90% seen once. Trimming took 2 bases from V and 6 from J; bases not matched to a gene: 10. There are 17 residues in the CDR3. The V gene is TRBV6-7, the J gene TRBJ2-7; 13 bases fit TRBD2. TRBV6-7 is filed as an ORF, its function uncertain. This receptor was taken from a man aged 25 to 45 in good health. The sample comprised blood. CDR3 nucleotides: TGTGCCAGCAGTTACCCCGGGACTAGCGGGGACTTACTCGAGCAGTACTTC. It is translated as CASSYPGTSGDLLEQYF.